Included here is one T cell receptor (beta chain) sequence, with context. This sample was taken from a study of blood T cell repertoires in COVID-19. Germline values: CDR1 SGHTA, CDR2 FQGNSA. Trimming removed 2 bases from V and 2 bases from J, with 6 bases in between. This CDR3 is built from 13 residues. Here immunoSEQ multiplex PCR was the method, and the copy in TCRdb shows in-frame clones only, minus some. The table lists 300,000 or so clones, about 87% of them singletons, with 5.5% to 8% in the top ten. This receptor was obtained from a woman aged 25 to 39 who had recovered from COVID-19. Sequenced: peripheral blood. The chain joins TRBV7-2 to TRBJ1-1; D is unclear. CDR3 in DNA: TGTGCCAGCAGCTTACACAGTAACACTGAAGCTTTCTTT. Encoded protein: CASSLHSNTEAFF.